The clone carrying this T cell receptor beta chain has a single count. The record originates from a study of T cell responses to AZD1222 COVID-19 vaccine. CDR1 and CDR2 (germline): MNHEY, SMNVEV (reference sequence). V was trimmed by 5 bases and J by 1 base, leaving 18 bases between them. The CDR3 spans 17 residues. Sequencing used immunoSEQ multiplex PCR; TCRdb keeps in-frame clones, though not all of them. The data show roughly 130,000 clones, 92% seen once. The TCR originated in an adult in good health. The V gene is TRBV27, the J gene TRBJ1-5; D not resolved. The sequencing here drew on peripheral blood, taken on day 0 of AZD1222 vaccination. CDR3 in DNA: TGTGCCAGCAGTCAACGTAAGAGTTCAGACAGCAATCAGCCCCAGCATTTT. It yields the protein CASSQRKSSDSNQPQHF.